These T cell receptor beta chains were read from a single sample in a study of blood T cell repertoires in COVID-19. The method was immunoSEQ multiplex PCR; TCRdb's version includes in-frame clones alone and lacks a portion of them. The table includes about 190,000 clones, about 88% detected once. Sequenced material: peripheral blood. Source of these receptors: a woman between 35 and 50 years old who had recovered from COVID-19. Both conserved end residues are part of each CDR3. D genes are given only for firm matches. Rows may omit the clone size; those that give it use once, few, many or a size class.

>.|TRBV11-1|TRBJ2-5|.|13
TGTGCCAGCAGCTTTGGCAGGCAAGAGACCCAGTACTTC
CASSFGRQETQYF
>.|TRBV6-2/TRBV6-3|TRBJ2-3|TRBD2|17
TGTGCCAGCAGTAAACGTACGACTAGCGGGAGAGCAGATACGCAGTATTTT
CASSKRTTSGRADTQYF
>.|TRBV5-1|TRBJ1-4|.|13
TGCGCCAGCAGCCGAAACTTTAATGAAAAACTGTTTTTT
CASSRNFNEKLFF
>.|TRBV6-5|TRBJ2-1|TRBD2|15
TGTGCCAGCAGGCCAGGGACTAGCGGATACAATGAGCAGTTCTTC
CASRPGTSGYNEQFF
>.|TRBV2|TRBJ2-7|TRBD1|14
TGTGCCAGCGGTACAGGGGAAGCAACCTACGAGCAGTACTTC
CASGTGEATYEQYF
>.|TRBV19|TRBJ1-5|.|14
TGTGCCAGTAGTATATCACAGGGCGGGCAGCCCCAGCATTTT
CASSISQGGQPQHF
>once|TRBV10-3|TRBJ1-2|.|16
TGTGCCATCAGTGAGTCGAACTGGGGCGCCGACTATGGCTACACCTTC
CAISESNWGADYGYTF
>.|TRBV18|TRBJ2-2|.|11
TGTGCCAGCTCAAACTCCGGGGAGCTGTTTTTT
CASSNSGELFF
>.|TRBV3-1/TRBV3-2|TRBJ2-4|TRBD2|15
TGTGCCAGCAGCCTGACTAGCGGGAGTCAAAACATTCAGTACTTC
CASSLTSGSQNIQYF
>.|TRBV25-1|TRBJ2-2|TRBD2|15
TGTGCCAGCAGTGTCGGACTAGCGCACACCGGGGAGCTGTTTTTT
CASSVGLAHTGELFF
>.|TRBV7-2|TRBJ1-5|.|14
TGTGCCAGCAGCTTACCCTCCACTCGGCAGCCCCAGCATTTT
CASSLPSTRQPQHF
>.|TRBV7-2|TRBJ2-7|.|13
TGTGCCAGCAGCTCGGGACTGCTTAGCGAGCAGTACTTC
CASSSGLLSEQYF
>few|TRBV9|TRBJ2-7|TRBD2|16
TGTGCCAGCAGCGCGACTAGCGGAAGCCTCTCCTACGAGCAGTACTTC
CASSATSGSLSYEQYF
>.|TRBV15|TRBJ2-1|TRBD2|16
TGTGCCACCAGCAGAAGGCTAGCGGAGCGATACAATGAGCAGTTCTTC
CATSRRLAERYNEQFF
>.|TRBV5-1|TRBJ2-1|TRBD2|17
TGCGCCAGCAGCCATGGGACTAGCGGGAGTTTATCAGATGAGCAGTTCTTC
CASSHGTSGSLSDEQFF